A selection of T cell receptor beta chains follows, all from one sample in a study of cytotoxic CD8 clonotypes in ibrutinib-treated CLL. Profiled with immunoSEQ multiplex PCR; TCRdb holds only in-frame clones, not every one. Of around 200,000 clones in the sample, over 65% are singletons; the top ten hold approximately 6.3%. This specimen consisted of PBMCs, obtained after 12 months of ibrutinib treatment. The origin of the receptors is a human donor with chronic lymphocytic leukemia. Each CDR3 is given with its conserved first and last residue. D genes are given only for firm matches.

TRBD1 | TRBV30 | CAWMGQGAGELFF
. | TRBV4-3 | CASSQGAGQTNYGYTF
TRBD1 | TRBV18 | CASSPRDSSGNTIYF
. | TRBV6-6 | CASSYTGRNTEAFF
TRBD2 | TRBV5-1 | CASSPASGLYNEQFF
TRBD1 | TRBV2 | CASSVVSGGNTEAFF
. | TRBV7-8 | CASSPAVLYGYTF
. | TRBV5-8 | CASSLGYGGTYEQYF
. | TRBV29-1 | CSVPLSDGYTF
. | TRBV6-5 | CASSPGTRNTEAFF
. | TRBV5-1 | CASSPWGAPAGYTF
. | TRBV6-5 | CASSWGASGNTIYF
TRBD2 | TRBV19 | CAIRTSGADTDTQYF
. | TRBV27 | CASTPQGVSNYGYTF
. | TRBV19 | CASILSQGRANTEAFF
TRBD1 | TRBV11-3 | CASKGQGGHNEQFF
TRBD1 | TRBV4-1 | CASSQVAGTGKYSNQPQHF
TRBD1 | TRBV9 | CASSPGTGDTEAFF